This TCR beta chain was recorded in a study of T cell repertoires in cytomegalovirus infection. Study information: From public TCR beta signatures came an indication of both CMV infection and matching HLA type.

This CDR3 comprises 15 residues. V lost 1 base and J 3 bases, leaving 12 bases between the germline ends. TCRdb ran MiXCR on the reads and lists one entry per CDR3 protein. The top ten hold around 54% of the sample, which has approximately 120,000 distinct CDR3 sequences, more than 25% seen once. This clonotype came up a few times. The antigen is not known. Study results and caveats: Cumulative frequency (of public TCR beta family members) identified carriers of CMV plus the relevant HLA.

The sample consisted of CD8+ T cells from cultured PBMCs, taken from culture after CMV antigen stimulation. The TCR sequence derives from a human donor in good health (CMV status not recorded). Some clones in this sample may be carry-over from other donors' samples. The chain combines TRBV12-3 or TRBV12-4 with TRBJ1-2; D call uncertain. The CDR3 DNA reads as TGTGCCAGCAGTTTAGTCCGGGGTACTGACTATGGCTACACCTTC. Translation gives CASSLVRGTDYGYTF.